A selection of T cell receptor beta chains follows, all from one sample in a study of T-cell memory formation after mild COVID-19. One entry per CDR3 protein results from TCRdb running MiXCR on the 5' RACE reads. The sample gives 450,000 to 650,000 distinct CDR3 sequences, around 21% of which show up once; under 15% is in the top ten. Sequencing used PBMCs or a T cell subset sorted from them (not recorded which). The source is an adult woman who had mild COVID-19 (a few samples of this study predate the infection). Cell type and time point are not known. The CDR3 runs from the conserved cysteine through the conserved F or W. The order of the fields is clone size, D gene, CDR3 length, V gene, J gene, CDR3 DNA, CDR3 protein. A D gene is named only where the DNA matches it firmly. Size is omitted from some rows. Given values are once, few, many or a class for expanded clones.

size: .; D: TRBD2; length: 21; V: TRBV7-3; J: TRBJ2-3; DNA: TGTGCCAGCAGCCCTGGAAGGCGGGGGGCCCGTCTCCCAGCTAGCACAGATACGCAGTATTTT; CDR3: CASSPGRRGARLPASTDTQYF
size: .; D: TRBD2; length: 15; V: TRBV20-1; J: TRBJ2-1; DNA: TGCAGTGCCAGGACTAGCGGGAGTTCTCGCAATGAGCAGTTCTTC; CDR3: CSARTSGSSRNEQFF
size: .; D: .; length: 14; V: TRBV19; J: TRBJ1-5; DNA: TGTGCCAGTAAACTCCTAGAGCGCAATCAGCCCCAGCATTTT; CDR3: CASKLLERNQPQHF
size: .; D: .; length: 15; V: TRBV11-2; J: TRBJ1-2; DNA: TGTGCCAGCAGCTTAGAAGGGGGGCTCGACTATGGCTACACCTTC; CDR3: CASSLEGGLDYGYTF
size: few; D: .; length: 13; V: TRBV2; J: TRBJ1-5; DNA: TGTGCCAGCAGGGGGCACCCCAATCAGCCCCAGCATTTT; CDR3: CASRGHPNQPQHF
size: few; D: TRBD2; length: 13; V: TRBV7-3; J: TRBJ2-5; DNA: TGTGCCAGCAGCCCGCGGGGGGGGGAGACCCAGTACTTC; CDR3: CASSPRGGETQYF
size: few; D: .; length: 14; V: TRBV9; J: TRBJ2-2; DNA: TGTGCCAGCAGCGTGCGGGGGCGGACCGGGGAGCTGTTTTTT; CDR3: CASSVRGRTGELFF
size: few; D: TRBD2; length: 15; V: TRBV12-3/TRBV12-4; J: TRBJ2-1; DNA: TGTGCCAGTTTGCCCAGACTAGCGGGAGTTGGTGAGCAGTTCTTC; CDR3: CASLPRLAGVGEQFF
size: .; D: TRBD1; length: 12; V: TRBV6-5; J: TRBJ2-4; DNA: TGTGCCACGCTCGGGACAGAAAACATTCAGTACTTC; CDR3: CATLGTENIQYF
size: few; D: .; length: 15; V: TRBV15; J: TRBJ2-7; DNA: TGTGCCACCAGCACAGGAAACTGGAGGCGCCACGAGCAGTACTTC; CDR3: CATSTGNWRRHEQYF
size: few; D: .; length: 14; V: TRBV5-1; J: TRBJ2-1; DNA: TGCGCCAGCAGCTTCCGGGAGAGGTACAATGAGCAGTTCTTC; CDR3: CASSFRERYNEQFF
size: .; D: .; length: 13; V: TRBV29-1; J: TRBJ1-6; DNA: TGCAGCGTTGAAGGGGGAGGCAATTCACCCCTCCACTTT; CDR3: CSVEGGGNSPLHF
size: few; D: TRBD1; length: 19; V: TRBV6-6; J: TRBJ2-7; DNA: TGTGCCAGCAGTTACTCTGACCCAATTCAAGACAGGGCGGTTTACGAGCAGTACTTC; CDR3: CASSYSDPIQDRAVYEQYF
size: few; D: .; length: 13; V: TRBV2; J: TRBJ2-3; DNA: TGTGCCAGCAGGGGGGAATACACAGATACGCAGTATTTT; CDR3: CASRGEYTDTQYF
size: few; D: .; length: 16; V: TRBV7-3; J: TRBJ2-1; DNA: TGTGCCAGCAGCTTACTCGGGGTCCACATAAACAATGAGCAGTTCTTC; CDR3: CASSLLGVHINNEQFF
size: once; D: .; length: 12; V: TRBV29-1; J: TRBJ1-5; DNA: TGCAGCGCTAGAGACAGCCTTGAGCCCCAGCATTTT; CDR3: CSARDSLEPQHF
size: .; D: .; length: 16; V: TRBV7-3; J: TRBJ2-1; DNA: TGTGCCAGCAGCTTAGAAGGCCTACCAGGATACAATGAGCAGTTCTTC; CDR3: CASSLEGLPGYNEQFF
size: .; D: TRBD2; length: 16; V: TRBV14; J: TRBJ2-1; DNA: TGTGCCAGCAGCCAGGACATTTGGCGGGAGGGGGTAGGGCAGTTCTTC; CDR3: CASSQDIWREGVGQFF
size: few; D: .; length: 14; V: TRBV12-3/TRBV12-4; J: TRBJ2-2; DNA: TGTGCCAGCCTTGAGGACAGAGTTACCGGGGAGCTGTTTTTT; CDR3: CASLEDRVTGELFF
size: few; D: TRBD1; length: 15; V: TRBV5-1; J: TRBJ1-1; DNA: TGCGCCAGCAGCACAGGGGGTGGGTCGAACACTGAAGCTTTCTTT; CDR3: CASSTGGGSNTEAFF
size: .; D: .; length: 14; V: TRBV5-1; J: TRBJ1-4; DNA: TGCGCCAGCAGCTTGGGGCTGACTAATGAAAAACTGTTTTTT; CDR3: CASSLGLTNEKLFF
size: few; D: .; length: 15; V: TRBV6-5; J: TRBJ1-2; DNA: TGTGCCAGCAGTTACGGAACTCCCGGAAACTATGGCTACACCTTC; CDR3: CASSYGTPGNYGYTF
size: few; D: .; length: 15; V: TRBV7-2; J: TRBJ2-2; DNA: TGTGCCAGCAGCTTAGCGGCGGCGTACACCGGGGAGCTGTTTTTT; CDR3: CASSLAAAYTGELFF
size: few; D: TRBD1; length: 13; V: TRBV3-1; J: TRBJ2-7; DNA: TGTGCCAGCAGCTTCCACAGGGGCTGGGAGCAGTACTTC; CDR3: CASSFHRGWEQYF
size: many; D: TRBD2; length: 13; V: TRBV7-9; J: TRBJ2-1; DNA: TGTGCCAGCAGCTTAACTAGCGATGGTGAGCAGTTCTTC; CDR3: CASSLTSDGEQFF
size: few; D: .; length: 13; V: TRBV25-1; J: TRBJ1-6; DNA: TGTGCCAGCACCGGGGCCCGGGGTTCACCCCTCCACTTT; CDR3: CASTGARGSPLHF
size: few; D: .; length: 15; V: TRBV5-5; J: TRBJ2-1; DNA: TGTGCCAGCAGCTTAAACAGGAGGCCCTACAATGAGCAGTTCTTC; CDR3: CASSLNRRPYNEQFF
size: .; D: .; length: 16; V: TRBV24-1; J: TRBJ1-5; DNA: TGTGCCACCAGTGATTCGGCAGGGGCTTTGGGTCAGCCCCAGCATTTT; CDR3: CATSDSAGALGQPQHF
size: .; D: .; length: 16; V: TRBV7-9; J: TRBJ1-1; DNA: TGTGCCAGCCGGCAGGGGCCAGCCTACATGAACACTGAAGCTTTCTTT; CDR3: CASRQGPAYMNTEAFF
size: .; D: .; length: 17; V: TRBV4-2; J: TRBJ2-6; DNA: TGTGCCAGCAGCCAAGAGCAGGATCCTTCTGGGGCCAACGTCCTGACTTTC; CDR3: CASSQEQDPSGANVLTF
size: few; D: TRBD1; length: 14; V: TRBV20-1; J: TRBJ2-3; DNA: TGCAGTGCTGGGGACAGGGGGCGAACAGATACGCAGTATTTT; CDR3: CSAGDRGRTDTQYF
size: few; D: .; length: 13; V: TRBV27; J: TRBJ2-3; DNA: TGTGCCAGCAGACGGTTCGGCACAGATACGCAGTATTTT; CDR3: CASRRFGTDTQYF
size: .; D: .; length: 14; V: TRBV4-2; J: TRBJ2-7; DNA: TGTGCCAGCAGCCAAGATCTGGGATTCTACGAGCAGTACTTC; CDR3: CASSQDLGFYEQYF
size: few; D: TRBD1; length: 12; V: TRBV7-3; J: TRBJ1-2; DNA: TGTGCCAGCAGCTTAAAGGGGACAGAAACTCTCTTC; CDR3: CASSLKGTETLF
size: .; D: .; length: 13; V: TRBV7-9; J: TRBJ2-7; DNA: TGTGCCAGCAGGGCTGGGGACTCCTACGAGCAGTACTTC; CDR3: CASRAGDSYEQYF
size: many; D: .; length: 17; V: TRBV3-1; J: TRBJ1-6; DNA: TGTGCCAGCAGCCAAGAAAATGGGGCACTACGGAATTCACCCCTCCACTTT; CDR3: CASSQENGALRNSPLHF
size: few; D: .; length: 13; V: TRBV7-9; J: TRBJ2-7; DNA: TGTGCCAGCAGCTTAAGTAATATTAACGAGCAGTACTTC; CDR3: CASSLSNINEQYF
size: few; D: .; length: 13; V: TRBV5-1; J: TRBJ2-1; DNA: TGCGCCAGCAGCTGGGGGGACAATGGTGAGCAGTTCTTC; CDR3: CASSWGDNGEQFF
size: few; D: .; length: 15; V: TRBV7-2; J: TRBJ2-7; DNA: TGTGCCAGCAGCTTAGACTTGTCAGGGTCCTACGAGCAGTACTTC; CDR3: CASSLDLSGSYEQYF
size: few; D: .; length: 15; V: TRBV20-1; J: TRBJ1-1; DNA: TGCAGTGCTAGGTCTCAGGGAGGGATGAACACTGAAGCTTTCTTT; CDR3: CSARSQGGMNTEAFF
size: .; D: TRBD2; length: 15; V: TRBV20-1; J: TRBJ2-3; DNA: TGCAGTGCTAGGGGATTTGCGGGAGCGGTAGATACGCAGTATTTT; CDR3: CSARGFAGAVDTQYF
size: many; D: .; length: 17; V: TRBV12-3/TRBV12-4; J: TRBJ2-3; DNA: TGTGCCAGCAGTTTAGCGCTTTGGATTTCCAGCACAGATACGCAGTATTTT; CDR3: CASSLALWISSTDTQYF
size: few; D: .; length: 18; V: TRBV5-1; J: TRBJ2-6; DNA: TGCGCCAGCAGCGCTGTACAGGGAGACTCCTCTGGGGCCAACGTCCTGACTTTC; CDR3: CASSAVQGDSSGANVLTF
size: .; D: .; length: 14; V: TRBV2; J: TRBJ2-6; DNA: TGTGCCAGCAAGTGGGATTCTGGGGCCAACGTCCTGACTTTC; CDR3: CASKWDSGANVLTF
size: once; D: .; length: 16; V: TRBV25-1; J: TRBJ2-7; DNA: TGTGCCAGCAGTGAACGGGCCTTTCCAACCTCCTACGAGCAGTACTTC; CDR3: CASSERAFPTSYEQYF
size: .; D: .; length: 16; V: TRBV30; J: TRBJ1-3; DNA: TGTGCCTGGAGTGTACAACAACAGGGTTACGGAAACACCATATATTTT; CDR3: CAWSVQQQGYGNTIYF
size: .; D: .; length: 14; V: TRBV30; J: TRBJ2-1; DNA: TGTGCCTGGAGCGGTAAAGGGGCCTACAATGAGCAGTTCTTC; CDR3: CAWSGKGAYNEQFF
size: few; D: TRBD2; length: 16; V: TRBV7-8; J: TRBJ2-3; DNA: TGTGCCAGCAGCTCTGCGACTAGCGGGAACACAGATACGCAGTATTTT; CDR3: CASSSATSGNTDTQYF
size: .; D: TRBD2; length: 17; V: TRBV9; J: TRBJ2-1; DNA: TGTGCCAGCAGCGTAGGCCGGGCCAAGCGGGGGGCCAATGAGCAGTTCTTC; CDR3: CASSVGRAKRGANEQFF
size: many; D: .; length: 15; V: TRBV7-3; J: TRBJ2-6; DNA: TGTGCCAGCAGCCTACCCAGCTCTGGGGCCAACGTCCTGACTTTC; CDR3: CASSLPSSGANVLTF
size: .; D: TRBD1; length: 16; V: TRBV29-1; J: TRBJ2-1; DNA: TGCAGCGTTGAAGATCCCCAGGGGGAGTCCTACAATGAGCAGTTCTTC; CDR3: CSVEDPQGESYNEQFF
size: .; D: .; length: 14; V: TRBV14; J: TRBJ2-7; DNA: TGTGCCAGCAGCCAAGTCGGGTCCTCCTACGAGCAGTACTTC; CDR3: CASSQVGSSYEQYF
size: few; D: .; length: 14; V: TRBV15; J: TRBJ2-1; DNA: TGTGCCACCAGCCCTGGGGGAGCAGACAATGAGCAGTTCTTC; CDR3: CATSPGGADNEQFF
size: few; D: .; length: 15; V: TRBV20-1; J: TRBJ2-7; DNA: TGCAGTGCACTAGATCGGACACAGAGCTCCTACGAGCAGTACTTC; CDR3: CSALDRTQSSYEQYF